A selection of T cell receptor beta chains follows, all from one sample in a study of OX40 agonist ivuxolimab in advanced cancers. Clones were sequenced by immunoSEQ multiplex PCR, and TCRdb holds only the in-frame ones, with some missing. The sample includes 55,000 to 65,000 clones, approximately 82% seen only once; the top ten take under 0.6%. The sample was CD4+ or CD8+ T cells sorted from blood, taken in a trial of the OX40 agonist ivuxolimab. These receptor sequences come from an adult with an advanced solid tumor such as melanoma, head and neck, liver or kidney cancer. Both conserved end residues are trimmed from each CDR3. Fields, in order: CDR3 protein, clone size, V gene, J gene. Clone size appears in some rows only: once, few, many, or a class for an expanded clone.

CDR3: ASSLEETQY
size: -
V: TRBV5-4
J: TRBJ2-5

CDR3: ASSQGTSGSYEQF
size: -
V: TRBV14
J: TRBJ2-1

CDR3: ASSLGLAGAIYNEQF
size: -
V: TRBV5-4
J: TRBJ2-1

CDR3: ASSHRPGQAHQPQH
size: many
V: TRBV19
J: TRBJ1-5

CDR3: ASSLDLGGGGTEAF
size: -
V: TRBV5-1
J: TRBJ1-1

CDR3: ASSHGLAGAASTDTQY
size: -
V: TRBV11-2
J: TRBJ2-3

CDR3: ASSLATTTGPGELF
size: -
V: TRBV7-2
J: TRBJ2-2

CDR3: ASSLSRGEQY
size: -
V: TRBV7-2
J: TRBJ2-7

CDR3: ASSRVNYGYT
size: -
V: TRBV27
J: TRBJ1-2

CDR3: ASSVLVEAGELF
size: -
V: TRBV9
J: TRBJ2-2

CDR3: ASPPPGAIWGTDTQY
size: -
V: TRBV28
J: TRBJ2-3

CDR3: ASSSPGGLAGVEQF
size: -
V: TRBV5-1
J: TRBJ2-1

CDR3: SVALEGFAGYT
size: -
V: TRBV29-1
J: TRBJ1-2

CDR3: SVGSSGFQETQY
size: -
V: TRBV29-1
J: TRBJ2-5

CDR3: ASSVAGTRPYEQY
size: -
V: TRBV27
J: TRBJ2-7

CDR3: ASRVPRSQFDTGELF
size: -
V: TRBV2
J: TRBJ2-2

CDR3: ASSFLTSPEQF
size: -
V: TRBV7-2
J: TRBJ2-1

CDR3: ASSLLGGYGYT
size: -
V: TRBV28
J: TRBJ1-2

CDR3: ASSQGQGTTNEKLF
size: -
V: TRBV28
J: TRBJ1-4

CDR3: ASSRRTSEGTDTQY
size: -
V: TRBV2
J: TRBJ2-3

CDR3: ASSQDLGNQPQH
size: -
V: TRBV4-2
J: TRBJ1-5

CDR3: ASSVAGRGTEAF
size: -
V: TRBV9
J: TRBJ1-1

CDR3: ASSLLPVGTGELF
size: -
V: TRBV5-1
J: TRBJ2-2

CDR3: ASRIGTLNEQF
size: -
V: TRBV5-8
J: TRBJ2-1

CDR3: ATSRASSYEQY
size: -
V: TRBV27
J: TRBJ2-7

CDR3: ASSYLGRTYT
size: -
V: TRBV19
J: TRBJ1-2

CDR3: ASSPLTLQGRRNTIY
size: -
V: TRBV2
J: TRBJ1-3

CDR3: ASSLRTANTEAF
size: -
V: TRBV7-2
J: TRBJ1-1

CDR3: ASSLGGSSEQY
size: -
V: TRBV5-1
J: TRBJ2-7

CDR3: ASSLGEGETQY
size: few
V: TRBV5-4
J: TRBJ2-5

CDR3: ASSYDGQASEAF
size: -
V: TRBV6-5
J: TRBJ1-1

CDR3: ASSLGQGNYGYT
size: few
V: TRBV11-2
J: TRBJ1-2

CDR3: ASSQEGRGSEITGELF
size: -
V: TRBV4-1
J: TRBJ2-2

CDR3: ASSSSRRGEQAF
size: -
V: TRBV4-3
J: TRBJ1-1

CDR3: ASGPLGENTEAF
size: -
V: TRBV10-2
J: TRBJ1-1

CDR3: ATTPGILAGAELGTDTQY
size: -
V: TRBV15
J: TRBJ2-3

CDR3: ASTLQGKPSTDTQY
size: -
V: TRBV28
J: TRBJ2-3

CDR3: ASSRSLGTSGSYNEQF
size: -
V: TRBV5-1
J: TRBJ2-1

CDR3: ASSFRTGGSPDTQY
size: -
V: TRBV28
J: TRBJ2-3

CDR3: AISESLAGEVETQY
size: -
V: TRBV10-3
J: TRBJ2-5

CDR3: ASSLDAESSYNEQF
size: -
V: TRBV5-4
J: TRBJ2-1

CDR3: ASSLPSTRLETQY
size: -
V: TRBV28
J: TRBJ2-5

CDR3: ASSHTGYEQY
size: -
V: TRBV14
J: TRBJ2-7

CDR3: AGSGRITGELF
size: -
V: TRBV30
J: TRBJ2-2

CDR3: AIRGRLSYEQY
size: -
V: TRBV10-3
J: TRBJ2-7

CDR3: ASSWTSSEETQY
size: once
V: TRBV7-9
J: TRBJ2-5

CDR3: ASSVNPRETQY
size: -
V: TRBV2
J: TRBJ2-5

CDR3: ATRPGTGNGYT
size: -
V: TRBV5-1
J: TRBJ1-2

CDR3: ASAQGEAYNEQF
size: -
V: TRBV11-3
J: TRBJ2-1

CDR3: ASSPPAANTEAF
size: -
V: TRBV18
J: TRBJ1-1

CDR3: AISGTGRRLVSGANVLT
size: -
V: TRBV10-3
J: TRBJ2-6

CDR3: ASSPTLDSPYT
size: once
V: TRBV11-2
J: TRBJ1-2

CDR3: ASSYTDTQY
size: -
V: TRBV5-1
J: TRBJ2-3

CDR3: ASSAQGVGGYT
size: -
V: TRBV5-4
J: TRBJ1-2

CDR3: ASSHQETQY
size: -
V: TRBV27
J: TRBJ2-5

CDR3: ASSLSDLGRVPGELF
size: -
V: TRBV7-3
J: TRBJ2-2